The clone carrying this TCR beta chain was found many times. The junction departs from the called germline gene at one end, perhaps through a read error. TCRdb fed the 5' RACE reads into MiXCR, producing one record per CDR3 protein. The repertoire includes more than 350,000 distinct CDR3 sequences, under 14% of them detected once, and less than 20% sits in the top ten. The data belong to a study of T cells after yellow fever vaccination. This CDR3 spans 16 amino acids. Germline assignment: CDR1 ENHRY and CDR2 SYGVKD. The chain links TRBV10-3 to TRBJ2-1; maybe TRBD2 (5 bases). The clonotype comes from a man aged 18-30 years who received the YFV17D yellow fever vaccine. Sequenced here: PBMCs, sampled on the day of the first yellow fever vaccination. Here the CDR3 reads CAISQVRGTSSNEQFF. In nucleotides, the CDR3 is TGTGCCATCAGCCAAGTCCGGGGAACTTCCTCCAATGAGCAGTTCTTC.